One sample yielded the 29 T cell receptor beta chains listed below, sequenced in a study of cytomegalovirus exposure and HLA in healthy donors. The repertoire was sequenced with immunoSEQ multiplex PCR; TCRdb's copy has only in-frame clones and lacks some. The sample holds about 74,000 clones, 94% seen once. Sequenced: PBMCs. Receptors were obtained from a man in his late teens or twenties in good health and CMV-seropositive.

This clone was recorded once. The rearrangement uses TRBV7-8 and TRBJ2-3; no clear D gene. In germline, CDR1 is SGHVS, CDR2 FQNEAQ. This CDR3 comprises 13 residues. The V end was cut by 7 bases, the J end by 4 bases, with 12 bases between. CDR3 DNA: TGTGCCAGCACTTTAGATGGTGCAGATACGCAGTATTTT. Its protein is CASTLDGADTQYF. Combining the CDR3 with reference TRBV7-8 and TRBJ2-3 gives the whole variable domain GAGVSQSPRYKVAKRGQDVALRCDPISGHVSLFWYQQALGQGPEFLTYFQNEAQLDKSGLPSDRFFAERPEGSVSTLKIQRTQQEDSAVYLCASTLDGADTQYFGPGTRLTVL.

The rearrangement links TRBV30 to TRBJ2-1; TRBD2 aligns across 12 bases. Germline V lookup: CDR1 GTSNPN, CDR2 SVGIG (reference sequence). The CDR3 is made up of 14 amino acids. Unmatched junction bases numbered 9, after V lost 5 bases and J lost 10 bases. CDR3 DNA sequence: TGTGCCTGGTCGACTAGCGGGAGCCTTTTGGAGCAGTTCTTC. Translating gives CAWSTSGSLLEQFF.

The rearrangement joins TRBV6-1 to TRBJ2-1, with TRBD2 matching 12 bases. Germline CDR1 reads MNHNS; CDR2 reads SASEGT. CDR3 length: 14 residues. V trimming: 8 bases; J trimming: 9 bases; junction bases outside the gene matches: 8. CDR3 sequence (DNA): TGTGCCAGCCGCGTGACTAGCGGGAGTGTTGAGCAGTTCTTC. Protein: CASRVTSGSVEQFF.

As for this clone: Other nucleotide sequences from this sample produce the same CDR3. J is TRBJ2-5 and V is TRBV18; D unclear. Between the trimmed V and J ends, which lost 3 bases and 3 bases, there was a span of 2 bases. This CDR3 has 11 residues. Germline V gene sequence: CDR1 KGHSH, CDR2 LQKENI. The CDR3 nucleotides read TGTGCCAGCTCACCCGAAGAGACCCAGTACTTC. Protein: CASSPEETQYF.

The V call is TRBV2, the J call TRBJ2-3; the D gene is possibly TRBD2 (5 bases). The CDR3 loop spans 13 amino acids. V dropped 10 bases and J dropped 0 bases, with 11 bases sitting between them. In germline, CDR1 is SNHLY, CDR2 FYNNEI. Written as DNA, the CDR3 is TGTGCCACCCCAGGCGGGAGCACAGATACGCAGTATTTT. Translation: CATPGGSTDTQYF.

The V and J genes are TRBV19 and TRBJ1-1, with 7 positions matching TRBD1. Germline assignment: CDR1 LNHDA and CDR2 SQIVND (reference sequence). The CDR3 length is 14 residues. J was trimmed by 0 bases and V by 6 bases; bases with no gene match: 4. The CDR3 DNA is TGTGCCAGTAGCTGGGGGACAGTGAACACTGAAGCTTTCTTT. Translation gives CASSWGTVNTEAFF.

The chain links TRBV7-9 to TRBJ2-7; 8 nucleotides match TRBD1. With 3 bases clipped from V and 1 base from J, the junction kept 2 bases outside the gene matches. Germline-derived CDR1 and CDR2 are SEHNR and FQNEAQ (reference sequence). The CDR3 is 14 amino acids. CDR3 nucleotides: TGTGCCAGCAGCTTTCACAGGGGGTCCTACGAGCAGTACTTC. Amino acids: CASSFHRGSYEQYF.

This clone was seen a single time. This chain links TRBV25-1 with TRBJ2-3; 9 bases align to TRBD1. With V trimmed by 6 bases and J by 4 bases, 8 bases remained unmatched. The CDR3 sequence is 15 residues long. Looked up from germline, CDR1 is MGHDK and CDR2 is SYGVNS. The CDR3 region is CASSLTGGRADTQYF. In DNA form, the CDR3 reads TGTGCCAGCAGCTTGACAGGGGGGAGGGCAGATACGCAGTATTTT.

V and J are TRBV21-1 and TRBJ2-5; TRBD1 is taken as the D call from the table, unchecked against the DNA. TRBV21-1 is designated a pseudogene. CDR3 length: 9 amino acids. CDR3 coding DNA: TGTGCAGACAGGGCACGGCTTGACTTC. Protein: CADRARLDF.

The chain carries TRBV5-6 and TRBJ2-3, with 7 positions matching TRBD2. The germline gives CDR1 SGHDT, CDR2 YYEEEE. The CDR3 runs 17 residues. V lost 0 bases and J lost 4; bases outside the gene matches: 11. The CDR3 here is CASSLAVGLEDPDTQYF. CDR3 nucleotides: TGTGCCAGCAGCTTGGCCGTCGGACTAGAAGACCCAGATACGCAGTATTTT.

CDR3 DNA: TGTGCCAGCAGTTCCCCTAGCACCCGGGCTTACGAGCAGTACTTC. This sequence encodes CASSSPSTRAYEQYF. The V and J genes are TRBV6-5 and TRBJ2-7, with D perhaps matching TRBD2 (5 bases). CDR3 length equals 15 residues. CDR1 is MNHEY, CDR2 SVGAGI, per germline. The V end was cut by 4 bases, the J end by 4 bases, with 17 bases between.

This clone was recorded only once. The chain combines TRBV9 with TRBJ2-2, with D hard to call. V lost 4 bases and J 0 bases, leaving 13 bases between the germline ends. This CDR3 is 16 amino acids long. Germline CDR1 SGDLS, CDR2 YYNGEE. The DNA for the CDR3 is TGTGCCAGCAGCCGTCTCCAGGTGGCGAACACCGGGGAGCTGTTTTTT. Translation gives CASSRLQVANTGELFF.

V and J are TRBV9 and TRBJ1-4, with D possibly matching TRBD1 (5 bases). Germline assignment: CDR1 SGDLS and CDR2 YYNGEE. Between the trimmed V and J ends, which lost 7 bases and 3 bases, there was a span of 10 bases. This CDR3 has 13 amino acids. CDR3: CASSVGANEKLFF. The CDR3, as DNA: TGTGCCAGCTCGGTAGGGGCTAATGAAAAACTGTTTTTT.

This chain's CDR3 is CASRRRGNTEAFF. In DNA form, the CDR3 reads TGCGCCAGCAGACGCAGGGGGAACACTGAAGCTTTCTTT. The chain links TRBV23-1 to TRBJ1-1; tentative D call: TRBD1 (6 bases). TRBV23-1 is an ORF for which the function is uncertain. The CDR3 spans 13 residues. V lost 6 bases, J lost 1 base, and 9 bases lay in between.

The CDR3 DNA sequence: TGCGCCAGCAGCCTCTACCTAGCTGTCCAAGAGACCCAGTACTTC. Its translation is CASSLYLAVQETQYF. The chain carries TRBV4-1 and TRBJ2-5, with a possible D match to TRBD2 (5 bases). V lost 4 bases to trimming and J lost 1 base, with 13 bases between them. Germline V lookup: CDR1 MGHRA, CDR2 YSYEKL. The CDR3 has 15 amino acids.

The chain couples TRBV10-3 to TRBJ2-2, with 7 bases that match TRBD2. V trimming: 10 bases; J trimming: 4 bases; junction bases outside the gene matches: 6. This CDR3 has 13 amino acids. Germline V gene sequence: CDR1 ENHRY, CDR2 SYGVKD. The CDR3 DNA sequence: TGTGCCAGTACCAGGGAGGGCACCGGGGAGCTGTTTTTT. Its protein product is CASTREGTGELFF.

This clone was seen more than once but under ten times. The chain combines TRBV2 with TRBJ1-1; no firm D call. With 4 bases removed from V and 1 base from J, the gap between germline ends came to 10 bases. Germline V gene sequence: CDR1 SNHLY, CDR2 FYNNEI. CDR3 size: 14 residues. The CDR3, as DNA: TGTGCCAGCAGTGTGCCAGACAAGAACACTGAAGCTTTCTTT. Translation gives CASSVPDKNTEAFF.

The CDR3 loop is CASSVRLAGSDTQYF. CDR3 sequence (DNA): TGTGCCAGCAGCGTCAGGCTAGCGGGATCAGATACGCAGTATTTT. The genes are TRBV9 and TRBJ2-3; 9 positions match TRBD2. J lost 4 bases, V lost 2 bases, and 5 bases had no gene match. Germline V gene sequence: CDR1 SGDLS, CDR2 YYNGEE. The CDR3 contains 15 residues.

The CDR3 DNA is TGCGCCAGCAGCCAACTTACTAGCGGCTCCTACAATGAGCAGTTCTTC. Amino acid sequence: CASSQLTSGSYNEQFF. This chain joins TRBV4-1 and TRBJ2-1, with 8 bases aligning to TRBD2. In germline, CDR1 is MGHRA, CDR2 YSYEKL. V lost 2 bases to trimming and J lost 0 bases; unmatched junction nucleotides: 3. The CDR3 runs 16 residues.

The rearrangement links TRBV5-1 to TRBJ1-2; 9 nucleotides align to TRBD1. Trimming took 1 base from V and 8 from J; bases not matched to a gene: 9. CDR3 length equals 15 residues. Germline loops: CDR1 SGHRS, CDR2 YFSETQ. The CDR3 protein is CASSLTGGDSRGYTF. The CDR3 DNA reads TGCGCCAGCAGCTTGACAGGGGGCGATTCGCGGGGCTACACCTTC.

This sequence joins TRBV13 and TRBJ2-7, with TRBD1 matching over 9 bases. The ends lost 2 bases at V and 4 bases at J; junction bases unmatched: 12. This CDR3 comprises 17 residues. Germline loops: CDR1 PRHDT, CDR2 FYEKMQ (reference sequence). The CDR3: CASSLRGGTGPRYEQYF. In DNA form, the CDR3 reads TGTGCCAGCAGCTTAAGGGGCGGGACAGGGCCCAGATACGAGCAGTACTTC.

CDR3 coding DNA: TGTGCCAGCAGTTTTAGCCGGACTAGCGGTGGAGGGACAGATACGCAGTATTTT. Encoded protein: CASSFSRTSGGGTDTQYF. This chain uses TRBV28 with TRBJ2-3; 10 bases align to TRBD2. J lost 3 bases, V lost 3 bases, and 12 bases had no gene match. Germline CDR1 and CDR2: MDHEN and SYDVKM. The CDR3 is 18 amino acids.

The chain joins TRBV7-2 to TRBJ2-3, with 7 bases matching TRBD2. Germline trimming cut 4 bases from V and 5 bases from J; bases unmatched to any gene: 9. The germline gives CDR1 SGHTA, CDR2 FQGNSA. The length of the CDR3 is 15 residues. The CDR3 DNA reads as TGTGCCAGCAGCTCCCGCGCGGGAGCTCAAGATACGCAGTATTTT. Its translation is CASSSRAGAQDTQYF. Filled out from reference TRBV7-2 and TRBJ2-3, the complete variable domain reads GAGVSQSPSNKVTEKGKDVELRCDPISGHTALYWYRQSLGQGLEFLIYFQGNSAPDKSGLPSDRFSAERTGGSVSTLTIQRTQQEDSAVYLCASSSRAGAQDTQYFGPGTRLTVL.

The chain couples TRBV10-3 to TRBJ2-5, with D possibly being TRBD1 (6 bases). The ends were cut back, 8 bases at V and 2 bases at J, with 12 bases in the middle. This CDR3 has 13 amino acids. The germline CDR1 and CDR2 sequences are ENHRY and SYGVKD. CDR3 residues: CAIGQSGQETQYF. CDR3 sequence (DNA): TGTGCCATCGGACAGTCGGGGCAAGAGACCCAGTACTTC.

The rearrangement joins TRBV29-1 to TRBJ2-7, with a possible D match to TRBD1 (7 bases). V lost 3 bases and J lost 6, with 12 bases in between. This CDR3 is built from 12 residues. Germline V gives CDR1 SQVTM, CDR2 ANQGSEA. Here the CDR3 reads CSVEAGGSEQYF. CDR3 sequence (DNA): TGCAGCGTTGAGGCAGGGGGGAGCGAGCAGTACTTC.

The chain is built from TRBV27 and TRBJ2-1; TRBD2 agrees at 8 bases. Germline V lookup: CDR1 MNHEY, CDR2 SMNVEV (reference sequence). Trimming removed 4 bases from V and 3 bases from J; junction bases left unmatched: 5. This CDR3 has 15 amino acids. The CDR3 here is CASSSKRGFYNEQFF. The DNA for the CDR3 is TGTGCCAGCAGTTCGAAGCGGGGGTTCTACAATGAGCAGTTCTTC.

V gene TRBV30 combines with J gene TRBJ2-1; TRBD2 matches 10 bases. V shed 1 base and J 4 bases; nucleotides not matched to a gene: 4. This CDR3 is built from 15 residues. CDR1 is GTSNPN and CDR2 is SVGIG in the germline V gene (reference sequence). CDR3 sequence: CAWSAPAGGYNEQFF. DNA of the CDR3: TGTGCCTGGAGTGCCCCAGCGGGGGGGTACAATGAGCAGTTCTTC.

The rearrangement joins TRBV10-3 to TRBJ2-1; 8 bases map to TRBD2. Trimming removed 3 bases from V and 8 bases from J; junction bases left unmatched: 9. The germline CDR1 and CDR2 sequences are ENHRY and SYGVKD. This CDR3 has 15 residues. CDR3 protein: CAISERSGSTDEQFF. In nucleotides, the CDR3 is TGTGCCATCAGTGAACGAAGCGGGAGTACCGATGAGCAGTTCTTC.

DNA for the CDR3: TGTGCCAGCAGTTTACTGAGAGGGACCTACAATGAGCAGTTCTTC. Translated: CASSLLRGTYNEQFF. The chain has TRBV28 and TRBJ2-1; the D gene is possibly TRBD2 (5 bases). The germline V and J ends were trimmed by 2 bases and 2 bases, with 10 bases remaining between them. This CDR3 spans 15 amino acids. Germline V gene sequence: CDR1 MDHEN, CDR2 SYDVKM.